This T cell receptor beta chain was captured in a study of cytomegalovirus exposure and HLA in healthy donors. For the study at large: Tens of millions of unique TCRs from HLA-typed donors were held in an early data release. Findings and limits, study-wide: Using a false discovery rate of 0.05, a later analysis showed that approximately 18,000 TCR beta sequences were associated with HLA alleles. Reportedly, fewer N-insertions than the approximately 700-donor mean appeared in an Asian-associated ancestry cluster in a later analysis.

A note on this clone: The antigen is unknown.

PCR employed 60 Vbeta and 13 Jbeta primers. In the authors' methods: In a later analysis, 8.5 million to 14 million of 60 million to 80 million unique beta chains occurred in at least two donors. The data were produced by immunoSEQ multiplex PCR, yet TCRdb's version contains in-frame clones alone and is incomplete. V and J calls and clone size are as listed in that table; D and trimming were resolved from the DNA. The repertoire holds around 130,000 clones, with around four fifths as singletons. J lost 5 bases, V lost 4 bases, and 9 bases had no gene match. Germline CDR1 SQVTM, CDR2 ANQGSEA. This CDR3 spans 14 amino acids.

The clonotype was recovered from a woman in her thirties or forties in good health and CMV-seropositive. V is TRBV29-1 and J is TRBJ1-1, with 8 bases aligning to TRBD1. The sequencing input was PBMCs. CDR3 in amino acids: CSVGRTGGRTEAFF. The CDR3 region has the DNA TGCAGCGTTGGGCGAACAGGGGGTAGGACTGAAGCTTTCTTT.